The 21 T cell receptor beta chains below all came from one sample that was sequenced in a study of identical twins (dated by TCRdb to 2016 to 2018). To prepare the library, 5' RACE was applied. These reads were obtained on an Illumina HiSeq 2000. TCRdb ran its own pipeline on the public reads, namely fastp trimming at Q25 and MiXCR clone calling, and kept in-frame beta chains. Rows with one shared CDR3 protein collapse into an entry with the most common genes and DNA. This sample comprises 1.5 million to 2 million distinct CDR3 sequences, less than 35% of them detected only once. The top ten clonotypes cover about 0.27% of the sample. Sequencing used cord blood. These receptors all come from a newborn girl in good health.

The CDR3 coding sequence is TGTGCCAGCAGCTTCTGGGAAAATGAGCAGTACTTC. As protein: CASSFWENEQYF. The rearrangement uses TRBV7-6 and TRBJ2-4, with D unresolved. Trimming took off 3 bases at V and 13 bases at J, with 13 bases between the two ends. The length of the CDR3 is 12 residues. Germline CDR1 SGHVS, CDR2 FNYEAQ.

The V call is TRBV6-2 or TRBV6-3, the J call TRBJ2-7; 10 nucleotides align to TRBD2. CDR1 and CDR2 from the germline V gene are MNHEY and SVGEGT. The CDR3 runs to 17 residues. J lost 1 base, V lost 3 bases, and 9 bases had no gene match. The CDR3 reads CASSYGPTSGLSYEQYF. Written as DNA, the CDR3 is TGTGCCAGCAGTTATGGGCCGACTAGCGGGCTATCCTACGAGCAGTACTTC.

This clonotype was picked up many times. The chain links TRBV11-2 to TRBJ1-2; 8 bases fit TRBD1. The CDR3 has 14 residues. Trimming cost V 4 bases and J 5 bases; bases outside gene matches: 6. The germline gives CDR1 SGHAT, CDR2 FQNNGV. CDR3 sequence (DNA): TGTGCCAGCAGCTACCGGACAGGGCTATATGGCTACACCTTC. Translation gives CASSYRTGLYGYTF. The whole variable domain, filled in from reference TRBV11-2 and TRBJ1-2, reads EAGVAQSPRYKIIEKRQSVAFWCNPISGHATLYWYQQILGQGPKLLIQFQNNGVVDDSQLPKDRFSAERLKGVDSTLKIQPAKLEDSAVYLCASSYRTGLYGYTFGSGTRLTVV.

This clonotype has a handful of counts. The chain joins TRBV20-1 to TRBJ1-4; D may be TRBD1 (6 bases). The ends were cut back, 6 bases at V and 4 bases at J, with 18 bases in the middle. This CDR3 comprises 15 residues. The germline V gene has CDR1 DFQATT and CDR2 SNEGSKA (reference sequence). CDR3 DNA: TGCAGTGCAAACAGCGTACAGGGTCATAATGAAAAACTGTTTTTT. It codes for CSANSVQGHNEKLFF.

The chain employs TRBV11-2 and TRBJ1-2, with 10 bases lining up with TRBD1. Germline V CDR1 and CDR2: SGHAT, FQNNGV. Losses at the gene ends were 6 bases for V and 8 bases for J; bases not matched to a gene: 6. The CDR3 is 13 residues long. The CDR3 sequence is CASSKTGGYGYTF. In DNA form, the CDR3 reads TGTGCCAGCAGTAAGACAGGGGGCTACGGCTACACCTTC.

This clonotype appeared a few times. The chain combines TRBV7-2 with TRBJ2-3; TRBD2 aligns across 9 bases. V gave up 0 bases and J gave up 8 bases; unmatched junction bases: 9. Germline loops: CDR1 SGHTA, CDR2 FQGNSA. The CDR3 is 16 amino acids. The CDR3 loop is CASSLAEIAGAGTQYF. CDR3 nucleotide sequence: TGTGCCAGCAGCTTAGCTGAAATAGCGGGAGCCGGTACGCAGTATTTT.

This clonotype was counted ten times or more. The rearrangement links TRBV7-2 to TRBJ2-4; 8 positions agree with TRBD2. This CDR3 contains 14 residues. Germline trimming cut 6 bases from V and 6 bases from J; bases unmatched to any gene: 7. Germline V gene data show CDR1 as SGHTA and CDR2 as FQGNSA. CDR3 amino acids: CASRPGGRLNIQYF. In DNA, the CDR3 is TGTGCCAGCAGACCGGGGGGGCGATTAAACATTCAGTACTTC.

This clonotype came up a few times. The chain recombines TRBV12-3 or TRBV12-4 with TRBJ2-3; 13 nucleotides align to TRBD2. CDR3 length: 18 amino acids. J gave up 3 bases and V 3 bases, and 9 bases lay outside the gene matches. The CDR3 here is CASSFRGLAGVGTDTQYF. The CDR3 region has the DNA TGTGCCAGCAGTTTCCGCGGACTAGCGGGAGTCGGGACAGATACGCAGTATTTT.

The chain carries TRBV28 and TRBJ2-5; 10 nucleotides agree with TRBD2. V was pared by 5 bases and J by 3 bases, with 6 bases of the junction left unmatched. This CDR3 contains 15 residues. In germline, CDR1 is MDHEN, CDR2 SYDVKM. CDR3 sequence (DNA): TGTGCCAGCAGTAATGCAAGCGGGAGGGAAGAGACCCAGTACTTC. The encoded protein is CASSNASGREETQYF.

The V call is TRBV5-1, the J call TRBJ1-1; D uncertain. Between the trimmed V and J ends, which lost 2 bases and 0 bases, there was a span of 17 bases. The CDR3 extends over 17 amino acids. Germline V lookup: CDR1 SGHRS, CDR2 YFSETQ. The CDR3 coding sequence is TGCGCCAGCAGCTTTGGACTCCAAACCTCCATGAACACTGAAGCTTTCTTT. Translating gives CASSFGLQTSMNTEAFF.

In its sample, this clonotype was seen a few times. The chain recombines TRBV6-2 or TRBV6-3 with TRBJ2-2; no reliable D call. The CDR3 loop spans 14 amino acids. Between the trimmed V and J ends, which lost 2 bases and 7 bases, there was a span of 11 bases. Germline lookup yields CDR1 MNHEY and CDR2 SVGEGT. CDR3 amino acids: CASSYRRGFGELFF. CDR3 coding DNA: TGTGCCAGCAGTTACCGAAGAGGTTTCGGGGAGCTGTTTTTT.

This chain uses TRBV14 with TRBJ1-1, with 11 bases lining up with TRBD1. The CDR3 length is 14 residues. V was pared by 1 base and J by 8 bases, with 3 bases of the junction left unmatched. From germline, CDR1 is SGHDN and CDR2 FVKESK. The CDR3 nucleotides are TGTGCCAGCAGCCAAGTGGACAGGGGGCAGGAAGCTTTCTTT. This sequence encodes CASSQVDRGQEAFF.

For this clonotype: One end of the junction fails to match germline, which may point to a read error. The genes are TRBV28 and TRBJ2-1; D ambiguous. The germline CDR1 and CDR2 sequences are MDHEN and SYDVKM. The CDR3 extends over 18 amino acids. The CDR3 nucleotides read TGTGCCAGCAGTTCCCGTAGGCTCGCGAGACCATCCTACGATGAGCAGTTCTTC. Its translation is CASSSRRLARPSYDEQFF.

The chain is built from TRBV20-1 and TRBJ1-1, with D hard to call. CDR3 length: 16 amino acids. Trimming cost V 0 bases and J 6 bases, with 20 bases left between them. Germline values: CDR1 DFQATT, CDR2 SNEGSKA (reference sequence). For the CDR3, the DNA is TGCAGTGCTAGAGATCCTTCCCGGAACCCGCGGGCTGAAGCTTTCTTT. The encoded protein is CSARDPSRNPRAEAFF.

J is TRBJ1-2 and V is TRBV18; D call uncertain. This CDR3 has 16 amino acids. Trimming left V 0 bases short and J 4 bases short, with 15 bases between. Germline loops: CDR1 KGHSH, CDR2 LQKENI. The CDR3 nucleotides read TGTGCCAGCTCACCACCGTCTAGGCCGAACTTCTATGGCTACACCTTC. This sequence encodes CASSPPSRPNFYGYTF.

The rearrangement links TRBV27 to TRBJ1-2; a possible D gene is TRBD1 (5 bases). This CDR3 is built from 15 residues. CDR1 and CDR2 from the germline V gene are MNHEY and SMNVEV (reference sequence). V was pared by 0 bases and J by 4 bases, with 12 bases between. As DNA, the CDR3 is TGTGCCAGCAGTTTATCGCCTCACGGGGGCTATGGCTACACCTTC. Translated, it gives CASSLSPHGGYGYTF.

In this sample, this clonotype turned up many times. The V gene is TRBV28, the J gene TRBJ2-3; TRBD1 aligns across 9 bases. The germline CDR1 and CDR2 sequences are MDHEN and SYDVKM. J gave up 5 bases and V 6 bases, and 6 bases lay outside the gene matches. This CDR3 is 14 amino acids long. The CDR3 reads CASSLGQGKDTQYF. CDR3 in DNA: TGTGCCAGCAGCTTAGGACAGGGGAAAGATACGCAGTATTTT.

Many counts were recorded for this clonotype. The chain joins TRBV3-1 to TRBJ2-7; possibly TRBD1 or TRBD2 for D (5 bases each). The germline gives CDR1 LGHDT, CDR2 YNNKEL (reference sequence). Trimming removed 4 bases at V and 2 bases at J, with 12 bases between. The CDR3 sequence is 14 residues long. CDR3 sequence reads: CASSPGTVTYEQYF. The CDR3 DNA is TGTGCCAGCAGCCCCGGGACGGTTACCTACGAGCAGTACTTC.

This clonotype has a handful of counts. Here the CDR3 reads CASSPWLAGDNEQFF. DNA for the CDR3: TGTGCCAGCAGCCCCTGGCTAGCGGGGGACAATGAGCAGTTCTTC. This chain joins TRBV7-2 and TRBJ2-1, with TRBD2 matching over 10 bases. Losses at the gene ends were 5 bases for V and 5 bases for J; bases not matched to a gene: 6. From germline, CDR1 is SGHTA and CDR2 FQGNSA. The CDR3 is 15 amino acids.

This chain joins TRBV30 and TRBJ1-2, with D possibly TRBD1 on 5 matching bases. The germline V gene encodes CDR1 GTSNPN and CDR2 SVGIG (reference sequence). Trimming stripped 3 bases from V and 4 bases from J, with 15 bases between. The CDR3 runs to 14 residues. The CDR3 loop reads CAWRSEGTGYGYTF. The CDR3 nucleotides read TGTGCCTGGAGGTCCGAAGGGACTGGCTATGGCTACACCTTC.

The chain employs TRBV3-1 and TRBJ2-7; the match to TRBD2 covers 9 bases. This CDR3 spans 11 amino acids. Germline lookup yields CDR1 LGHDT and CDR2 YNNKEL (reference sequence). After removal of 7 bases from V and 6 bases from J, the junction contained 1 base not matched to a gene. CDR3 sequence reads: CASNSGSEQYF. The CDR3 DNA reads as TGTGCCAGCAATAGCGGGAGCGAGCAGTACTTC.